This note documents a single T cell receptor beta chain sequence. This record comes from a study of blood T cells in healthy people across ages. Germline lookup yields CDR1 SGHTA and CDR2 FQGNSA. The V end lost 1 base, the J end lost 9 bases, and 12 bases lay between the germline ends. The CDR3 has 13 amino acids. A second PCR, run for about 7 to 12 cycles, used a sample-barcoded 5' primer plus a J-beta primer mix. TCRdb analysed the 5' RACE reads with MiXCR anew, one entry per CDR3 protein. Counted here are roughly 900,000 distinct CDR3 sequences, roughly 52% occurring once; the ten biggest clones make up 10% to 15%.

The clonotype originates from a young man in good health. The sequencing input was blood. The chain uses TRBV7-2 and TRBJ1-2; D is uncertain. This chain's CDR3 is CASSLGATASYTF. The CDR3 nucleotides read TGTGCCAGCAGCTTAGGGGCAACGGCTAGCTACACCTTC. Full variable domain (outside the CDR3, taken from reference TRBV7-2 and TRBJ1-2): GAGVSQSPSNKVTEKGKDVELRCDPISGHTALYWYRQSLGQGLEFLIYFQGNSAPDKSGLPSDRFSAERTGGSVSTLTIQRTQQEDSAVYLCASSLGATASYTFGSGTRLTVV.